The entry below describes one TCR beta chain. Its matching antigen is unknown. RNA, once extracted, was reverse transcribed into cDNA for use as the sequencing template. Clones were sequenced by immunoSEQ multiplex PCR, and TCRdb holds only the in-frame ones, with some missing. The sample holds roughly 110,000 clones; about three fifths are singletons and the top ten take 9.5% to 15%. This specimen belongs to a study of CD8+ T cells in alopecia areata. Germline CDR1 reads SGHDN; CDR2 reads FVKESK. The V and J ends lost 3 bases and 0 bases respectively, with 17 bases between them. The CDR3 length is 17 residues. Findings of the study overall: Scalp clonality and expanded CD8+ clones among the top 100 fell significantly with tofacitinib. Numerous expanded lesional clones remained in scalp and blood during tofacitinib.

Treatment meaning: oral pan-JAK inhibitor, 5-10 mg twice daily. Alopecia areata patients gave lesional scalp punch biopsies and peripheral blood samples. Cell sorting was applied to PBMCs, and CD4+ and CD8+ T cells were collected. The sample was CD8+ T cells sorted from blood, taken at week 24, from a patient treated with tofacitinib. The source is a human donor with alopecia areata. The chain carries TRBV14 and TRBJ1-1; D is possibly TRBD1 (6 bases). CDR3 DNA sequence: TGTGCCAGCAGCCAGTCCGGGACACGGACAATGAACACTGAAGCTTTCTTT. It specifies CASSQSGTRTMNTEAFF.